This is a list of T cell receptor beta chains from one sample in a study of Ad26.COV2.S vaccination and SARS-CoV-2 variants. Produced via immunoSEQ multiplex PCR; TCRdb's table is partial and in-frame only. The data show 300,000 to 350,000 clones, roughly 86% seen once. The sample in question was peripheral blood, obtained in a trial of Ad26.COV2.S vaccine versus placebo. Receptors originate from a person aged 18-65 years who received the Ad26.COV2.S COVID-19 vaccine or a placebo. Both conserved end residues are part of each CDR3. A D gene is named only where the DNA matches it firmly. A clone size is listed for some rows: how often the clone was seen (once, few, many), or a class if it is expanded.

d_gene	abundance	len	j_gene	v_gene	CDR3aa	CDR3nt
TRBD2	NA	14	TRBJ2-5	TRBV10-2	CASLGAGAGGTQYF	TGCGCCAGCTTGGGAGCGGGGGCGGGGGGGACCCAGTACTTC
NA	many	16	TRBJ2-7	TRBV3-1/TRBV3-2	CASSQARTGRLGEQYF	TGTGCCAGCAGCCAAGCACGAACGGGCCGATTAGGCGAGCAGTACTTC
TRBD1	NA	14	TRBJ1-1	TRBV9	CASTQGVGNTEAFF	TGTGCCAGCACCCAGGGGGTTGGGAACACTGAAGCTTTCTTT
TRBD2	NA	15	TRBJ2-5	TRBV6-6	CASSYGSSGKETQYF	TGTGCCAGCAGTTACGGGTCTAGCGGAAAAGAGACCCAGTACTTC
NA	few	14	TRBJ1-5	TRBV6-2/TRBV6-3	CASSSTGTNQPQHF	TGTGCCAGCAGTTCGACAGGAACTAATCAGCCCCAGCATTTT
NA	NA	17	TRBJ2-7	TRBV5-4	CASSPPNPGSGIDEQYF	TGTGCCAGCAGCCCGCCTAATCCGGGATCTGGGATCGACGAGCAGTACTTC
NA	NA	15	TRBJ1-2	TRBV3-1/TRBV3-2	CASSHPNSRNYGYTF	TGTGCCAGCAGCCACCCCAATTCACGGAACTATGGCTACACCTTC
NA	NA	13	TRBJ2-1	TRBV7-8	CASRGLLSNEQFF	TGTGCCAGCAGAGGACTACTTTCTAATGAGCAGTTCTTC
TRBD2	NA	15	TRBJ2-5	TRBV7-9	CASSLGGLGQETQYF	TGTGCCAGCAGCTTGGGGGGACTAGGGCAAGAGACCCAGTACTTC
NA	NA	12	TRBJ1-2	TRBV7-9	CASSFNLGGYTF	TGTGCCAGCAGCTTTAATCTGGGCGGCTACACCTTC
NA	NA	12	TRBJ2-7	TRBV7-2	CASSLLGYEQYF	TGTGCCAGCAGCCTCCTGGGCTACGAGCAGTACTTC
TRBD1	NA	15	TRBJ1-2	TRBV6-5	CASSTWTGGADGYTF	TGTGCCAGCAGTACTTGGACAGGGGGCGCAGATGGCTACACCTTC
NA	NA	13	TRBJ2-3	TRBV7-3	CASSPQSTDTQYF	TGTGCCAGCAGCCCACAGAGTACCGATACGCAGTATTTT
TRBD2	once	14	TRBJ2-1	TRBV2	CASMAGGPYNEQFF	TGTGCCAGCATGGCGGGGGGCCCCTACAATGAGCAGTTCTTC
TRBD1	NA	15	TRBJ2-2	TRBV6-5	CASSYSQGAAGELFF	TGTGCCAGCAGTTACTCGCAGGGGGCGGCCGGGGAGCTGTTTTTT
NA	NA	14	TRBJ1-1	TRBV5-1	CASRLDSMNTEAFF	TGCGCCAGCAGACTGGACAGTATGAACACTGAAGCTTTCTTT
TRBD1	NA	15	TRBJ2-7	TRBV5-1	CASSLRGTGASEQYF	TGCGCCAGCAGCTTGAGAGGGACAGGGGCGTCTGAGCAGTACTTC
NA	many	14	TRBJ1-1	TRBV7-6	CASSLAGDNTEAFF	TGTGCCAGCAGCTTAGCCGGGGACAACACTGAAGCTTTCTTT
NA	once	13	TRBJ2-2	TRBV19	CASRRASAGELFF	TGTGCCAGTAGACGGGCTTCCGCCGGGGAGCTGTTTTTT
NA	NA	14	TRBJ1-2	TRBV19	CASSPQGKTYGYTF	TGTGCCAGTAGTCCACAGGGAAAAACCTATGGCTACACCTTC
TRBD1	NA	16	TRBJ2-1	TRBV27	CASSLSDRFTYNEQFF	TGTGCCAGCAGTTTATCGGACAGGTTTACCTACAATGAGCAGTTCTTC
NA	NA	13	TRBJ2-7	TRBV5-1	CASSLGAAGGQYF	TGCGCCAGCAGCTTGGGGGCAGCCGGTGGGCAGTACTTC
TRBD2	NA	15	TRBJ2-1	TRBV6-2/TRBV6-3	CASSRGLARQNEQFF	TGTGCCAGCAGTCGGGGACTAGCGAGACAAAATGAGCAGTTCTTC
NA	NA	16	TRBJ2-3	TRBV7-9	CASSRVTGLSTDTQYF	TGTGCCAGCAGCAGAGTTACAGGGCTTAGCACAGATACGCAGTATTTT
TRBD2	NA	14	TRBJ2-1	TRBV29-1	CSVRIAGAYNEQFF	TGCAGCGTCCGGATAGCGGGGGCCTACAATGAGCAGTTCTTC
NA	NA	15	TRBJ1-6	TRBV18	CASSPQQGLNSPLHF	TGTGCCAGCTCACCACAACAGGGTTTAAATTCACCCCTCCACTTT
NA	NA	15	TRBJ1-1	TRBV21-1	CASSPRLIMNTEAFF	TGTGCCAGCAGCCCGCGACTGATTATGAACACTGAAGCTTTCTTT
NA	NA	18	TRBJ1-3	TRBV9	CASSVAAQGPFSGNTIYF	TGTGCCAGCAGCGTAGCTGCGCAGGGGCCCTTCTCTGGAAACACCATATATTTT
TRBD1	NA	17	TRBJ2-6	TRBV5-4	CASSSRDRFSGANVLTF	TGTGCCAGCAGCTCCAGGGACAGATTCTCTGGGGCCAACGTCCTGACTTTC
NA	NA	16	TRBJ2-1	TRBV5-1	CASSKPWDWQGREQFF	TGCGCCAGCAGCAAACCCTGGGACTGGCAGGGTCGTGAGCAGTTCTTC
TRBD1	NA	18	TRBJ2-2	TRBV6-2/TRBV6-3	CASSSPGQGMSDTGELFF	TGTGCCAGCAGTTCACCGGGACAGGGGATGTCGGACACCGGGGAGCTGTTTTTT
NA	NA	15	TRBJ1-4	TRBV30	CAWSRSLQGGEKLFF	TGTGCCTGGAGTAGGTCTCTCCAGGGTGGCGAAAAACTGTTTTTT
TRBD1	NA	18	TRBJ1-6	TRBV18	CASSPDRRGQGYVSPLHF	TGTGCCAGCTCACCGGACCGGAGGGGACAGGGGTACGTTTCACCCCTCCACTTT
NA	NA	19	TRBJ2-5	TRBV9	CASSVAAGSIGLHQETQYF	TGTGCCAGCAGCGTAGCAGCGGGTTCGATTGGCTTGCATCAAGAGACCCAGTACTTC
NA	NA	13	TRBJ2-7	TRBV12-3/TRBV12-4	CASSLNLAYEQYF	TGTGCCAGCAGTTTGAACCTAGCGTACGAGCAGTACTTC
NA	NA	13	TRBJ1-5	TRBV27	CASSFDGQQPQHF	TGTGCCAGCAGTTTTGATGGACAACAGCCCCAGCATTTT
NA	NA	14	TRBJ1-2	TRBV7-9	CASSGRWAGRGYTF	TGTGCCAGCAGTGGGCGTTGGGCAGGACGAGGCTACACCTTC
NA	NA	11	TRBJ1-2	TRBV20-1	CSAIQVPGYTF	TGCAGTGCTATACAGGTCCCCGGCTACACCTTC
NA	NA	16	TRBJ2-2	TRBV5-1	CASSWDVRSGTGELFF	TGCGCCAGCAGCTGGGACGTTCGGTCCGGAACCGGGGAGCTGTTTTTT
NA	NA	15	TRBJ1-2	TRBV10-3	CAISEEGIGYGGYTF	TGTGCCATCAGTGAGGAGGGTATAGGGTATGGTGGCTACACCTTC
NA	NA	17	TRBJ1-2	TRBV7-8	CASSLRALEGTGYGYTF	TGTGCCAGCAGCCTAAGAGCTCTGGAGGGAACCGGCTATGGCTACACCTTC
TRBD2	NA	14	TRBJ2-3	TRBV7-9	CASLGGLSSDTQYF	TGTGCCAGCTTGGGGGGGTTGAGCTCAGATACGCAGTATTTT
TRBD1	NA	16	TRBJ1-1	TRBV5-1	CASSWVTGGGNTEAFF	TGCGCCAGCAGCTGGGTTACAGGGGGAGGGAACACTGAAGCTTTCTTT
NA	NA	15	TRBJ1-2	TRBV27	CASRVMGRSNYGYTF	TGTGCCAGCCGTGTTATGGGACGAAGCAACTATGGCTACACCTTC
TRBD1	few	18	TRBJ2-7	TRBV5-8	CASSFGDRVFPATYEQYF	TGTGCCAGCAGCTTCGGGGACAGGGTCTTTCCGGCGACCTACGAGCAGTACTTC
NA	NA	13	TRBJ1-6	TRBV5-6	CASSLGVVGPLHF	TGTGCCAGCAGCTTGGGAGTTGTTGGGCCCCTCCACTTT
TRBD1	NA	15	TRBJ1-2	TRBV16	CASSQLLFGDSGYTF	TGTGCCAGCAGCCAATTGCTGTTCGGGGACAGCGGCTACACCTTC
NA	NA	15	TRBJ1-2	TRBV6-5	CASSYSWGPDYGYTF	TGTGCCAGCAGTTACTCATGGGGCCCGGACTATGGCTACACCTTC
NA	NA	12	TRBJ1-1	TRBV7-2	CASSLDGGKAFF	TGTGCCAGCAGCTTAGACGGGGGCAAAGCTTTCTTT
NA	NA	16	TRBJ1-5	TRBV11-2	CASSPTTGYSNQPQHF	TGTGCCAGCAGCCCAACCACCGGGTACAGCAATCAGCCCCAGCATTTT
NA	NA	15	TRBJ2-3	TRBV11-2	CASRLHGAGTDTQYF	TGTGCCAGCAGGCTACACGGGGCGGGCACAGATACGCAGTATTTT
NA	few	14	TRBJ1-1	TRBV5-1	CASSLVPSGTEAFF	TGCGCCAGCAGCTTGGTGCCTTCCGGAACTGAAGCTTTCTTT
TRBD2	NA	16	TRBJ2-1	TRBV3-1/TRBV3-2	CASSQVTSGGASEQFF	TGTGCCAGCAGCCAAGTGACGAGCGGGGGGGCTAGTGAGCAGTTCTTC
NA	NA	16	TRBJ1-5	TRBV19	CASSNGWGNGNQPQHF	TGTGCCAGTTCAAACGGGTGGGGGAACGGTAATCAGCCCCAGCATTTT
TRBD1	NA	15	TRBJ2-1	TRBV6-6	CASTPTGSSYNEQFF	TGTGCCAGCACCCCGACAGGGAGCTCCTACAATGAGCAGTTCTTC
TRBD1	NA	15	TRBJ2-2	TRBV7-7	CASSRQGANTGELFF	TGTGCTAGCAGCCGACAGGGGGCGAACACCGGGGAGCTGTTTTTT
NA	NA	16	TRBJ2-2	TRBV5-1	CASSSMPGVGTGELFF	TGCGCCAGCAGCTCGATGCCGGGGGTGGGCACCGGGGAGCTGTTTTTT
TRBD1	NA	19	TRBJ1-4	TRBV4-1	CASSLQVWTGASLGEKLFF	TGCGCCAGCAGCCTACAGGTTTGGACAGGGGCTTCGTTAGGTGAAAAACTGTTTTTT
TRBD1	NA	14	TRBJ1-2	TRBV7-9	CASSHGQGPGGYTF	TGTGCCAGCAGCCACGGACAGGGGCCGGGAGGCTACACCTTC